This T cell receptor (beta chain) appears in the sequencing data of a study of shared clonotypes between healthy human individuals. Whole-study results and caveats: Against clonotypes common to all four donors, non-shared ones had lower generation probabilities. As a rule, naive subsets had a larger estimated richness than memory subsets. Sequencing depth was a factor that was expected to affect clonotype sharing among donors.

Trimming took 7 bases from V and 6 from J, leaving 3 bases between them. Germline values: CDR1 MNHNS, CDR2 SASEGT. The CDR3 contains 10 residues. As regards this clone: Its antigen is undetermined.

Produced via immunoSEQ multiplex PCR; TCRdb's table is partial and in-frame only. Of some 2 million clones listed, 85% to 95% are singletons. The clonotype was recovered from a man aged 18-30 years in good health. Sequenced: naive CD4+ T cells sorted from blood. Noted subset: CD45RA+ positively selected. The chain uses TRBV6-1 and TRBJ2-2; D gene ambiguous. The CDR3 coding sequence is TGTGCCAGCACGTCCGGGGAGCTGTTTTTT. Translation: CASTSGELFF.